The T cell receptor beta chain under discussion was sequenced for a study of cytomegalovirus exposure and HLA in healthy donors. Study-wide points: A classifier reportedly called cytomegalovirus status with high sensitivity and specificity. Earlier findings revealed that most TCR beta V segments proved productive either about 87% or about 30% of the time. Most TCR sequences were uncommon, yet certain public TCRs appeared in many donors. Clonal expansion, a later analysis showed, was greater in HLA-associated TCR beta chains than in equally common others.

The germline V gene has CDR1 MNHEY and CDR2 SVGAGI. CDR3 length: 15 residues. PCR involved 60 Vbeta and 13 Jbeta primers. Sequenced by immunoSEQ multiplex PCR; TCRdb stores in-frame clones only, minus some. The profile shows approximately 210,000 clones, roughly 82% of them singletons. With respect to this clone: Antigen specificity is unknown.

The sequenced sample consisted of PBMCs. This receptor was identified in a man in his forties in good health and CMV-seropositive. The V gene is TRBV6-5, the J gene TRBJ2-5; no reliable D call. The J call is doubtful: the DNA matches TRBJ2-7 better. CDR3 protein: CASSYSGAFSYEQYF. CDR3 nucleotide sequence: TGTGCCAGCAGTTACTCGGGCGCGTTCTCCTACGAGCAGTACTTC.